This TCR beta chain was found in a study of OX40 agonist ivuxolimab in advanced cancers. Whole-study findings and limits: Relative to CD4+ cells, CD8+ T cells on average had more expanded clones.

In regard to this clone: Its specificity is not known.

The V gene end was trimmed by 3 bases and the J gene end by 7 bases; junction bases not matched to a gene: 6. The CDR3 is 14 amino acids. Germline CDR1 reads ENHRY; CDR2 reads SYGVKD. Produced via immunoSEQ multiplex PCR; TCRdb's table is partial and in-frame only. The table has over 85,000 clones, 91% seen once. The V call is TRBV10-3, the J call TRBJ2-1, with 7 positions matching TRBD2. The TCR sequence derives from an adult with an advanced solid tumor such as melanoma, head and neck, liver or kidney cancer. This material consisted of CD4+ or CD8+ T cells sorted from blood, taken in a trial of the OX40 agonist ivuxolimab. The CDR3 here is CAISDIGRLNEQFF. In DNA, the CDR3 is TGTGCCATCAGTGATATCGGGAGGTTAAATGAGCAGTTCTTC.